This TCR beta chain came from a study of blood T cell repertoires in COVID-19. Overall study context: T cells, B-cell-depleted T cells, or PBMCs provided the cDNA or gDNA that served as material.

In the original processing: The assay estimated nucleated cells by amplifying reference gene primers. Generated by immunoSEQ multiplex PCR, the TCRdb table keeps only in-frame clones and is missing some. V and J calls and clone size are as listed in that table; D and trimming were resolved from the DNA. The table records fewer than 500,000 clones, roughly 89% of them present only once. Germline V CDR1 and CDR2: SGHDN, FVKESK. Trimming removed 4 bases from V and 8 bases from J; junction bases left unmatched: 6. This CDR3 is 13 amino acids long. The gene calls are TRBV14 and TRBJ1-2; 8 bases line up with TRBD1. This TCR derives from a woman under 40 with active or convalescent COVID-19. The sequenced sample consisted of peripheral blood. CDR3 residues: CASSPFGQGGYTF. CDR3 nucleotides: TGTGCCAGCAGCCCCTTCGGACAGGGAGGCTACACCTTC.